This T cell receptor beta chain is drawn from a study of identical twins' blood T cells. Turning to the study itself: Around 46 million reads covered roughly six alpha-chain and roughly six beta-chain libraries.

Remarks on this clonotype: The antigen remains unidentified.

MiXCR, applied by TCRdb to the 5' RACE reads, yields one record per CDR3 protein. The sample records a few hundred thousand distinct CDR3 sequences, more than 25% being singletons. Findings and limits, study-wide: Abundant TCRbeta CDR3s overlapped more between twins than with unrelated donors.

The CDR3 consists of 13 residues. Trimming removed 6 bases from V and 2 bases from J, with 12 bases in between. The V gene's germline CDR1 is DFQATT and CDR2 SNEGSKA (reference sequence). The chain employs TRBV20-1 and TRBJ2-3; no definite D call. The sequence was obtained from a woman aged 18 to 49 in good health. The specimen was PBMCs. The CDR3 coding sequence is TGCAGTGCATACCATACCTTCACAGATACGCAGTATTTT. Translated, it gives CSAYHTFTDTQYF.